The 9 T cell receptor beta chains given below trace back to one sample, sequenced in a study of blood T cells in healthy people across ages. Sample-barcoded 5' priming and a J-beta primer mix drove a second PCR of about 6 to 12 cycles. MiXCR, applied by TCRdb to the 5' RACE reads, yields one record per CDR3 protein. The table lists around 990,000 distinct CDR3 sequences, approximately 25% of them singletons. The same sample was also used in a study of T cells of mothers and their children.

The sample was blood. The receptors were sampled from a girl aged 2 to 9 in good health.

The rearrangement links TRBV6-5 to TRBJ1-5; D is unclear. This CDR3 contains 14 residues. Germline V gives CDR1 MNHEY, CDR2 SVGAGI. V gave up 4 bases and J gave up 3 bases, with 10 bases separating them. The CDR3 is CASSLGLINQPQHF. CDR3 nucleotides: TGTGCCAGCAGTTTAGGCCTCATCAATCAGCCCCAGCATTTT.

This clonotype occurred a few times. J is TRBJ2-5 and V is TRBV2, with TRBD2 matching over 8 bases. Judging by the DNA end, TRBJ2-7 fits better; the J call may be wrong. CDR3 length equals 14 residues. The germline CDR1 and CDR2 sequences are SNHLY and FYNNEI. CDR3 in amino acids: CASRHGGASYEQYF. The CDR3 region has the DNA TGTGCCAGCAGACACGGGGGGGCCTCCTACGAGCAGTACTTC.

This clonotype was detected ten times or more. The chain couples TRBV5-1 to TRBJ1-4; 10 bases align to TRBD1. This CDR3 is built from 14 residues. CDR1 is SGHRS, CDR2 YFSETQ, per germline. The trim removed 3 bases at V and 5 bases at J, leaving 1 base unmatched. The CDR3 spells CASSSGQGNEKLFF. CDR3 in DNA: TGCGCCAGCAGCTCGGGACAGGGGAATGAAAAACTGTTTTTT.

This clonotype was counted a few times. The chain recombines TRBV11-2 with TRBJ1-6, with D perhaps TRBD1 (5 bases). V was shortened by 5 bases and J by 7 bases, with 18 bases between the two germline ends. This CDR3 region has 16 residues. Germline V gene data show CDR1 as SGHAT and CDR2 as FQNNGV. The CDR3 region is CASSLDGGIQNSPLHF. For the CDR3, the DNA is TGTGCCAGCAGCCTCGACGGGGGGATCCAGAATTCACCCCTCCACTTT.

The V and J genes are TRBV11-3 and TRBJ2-5; 15 bases align to TRBD2. The J call may be wrong; the DNA end is better matched by TRBJ2-1. Looked up from germline, CDR1 is SGHNT and CDR2 is YENEEA. This CDR3 contains 17 residues. The CDR3 protein is CASSSRTSGRAWNEQFF. The CDR3, as DNA: TGTGCCAGCAGCTCCAGGACTAGCGGGAGGGCCTGGAATGAGCAGTTCTTC.

This chain connects TRBV9 to TRBJ2-6, with 7 bases matching TRBD1. V was clipped by 3 bases and J by 3 bases; unmatched bases: 3. CDR3 length equals 15 residues. Germline V gives CDR1 SGDLS, CDR2 YYNGEE. The CDR3 coding sequence is TGTGCCAGCAGCGCGACAGGGTATGGGGCCAACGTCCTGACTTTC. Its protein product is CASSATGYGANVLTF.

As for this clonotype: The junction and the germline gene differ at one end; a read error may be behind it. The chain is built from TRBV15 and TRBJ2-3; 8 bases match TRBD1. CDR3 length: 13 amino acids. Per the germline V gene, CDR1 is LNHNV and CDR2 is YYDKDF (reference sequence). CDR3: CATSRGREDTQYF. Written as DNA, the CDR3 is TGTGCCACGAGCAGGGGGCGGGAAGATACGCAGTATTTT.

This clonotype was observed a few times. V usage is TRBV29-1 and J usage is TRBJ2-6; no firm D call. CDR3 length: 14 residues. V lost 6 bases and J 1 base, leaving 10 bases between the germline ends. CDR1 SQVTM and CDR2 ANQGSEA come from the germline V gene. CDR3 nucleotides: TGCAGCGTAGGAACGAGGTCTGGGGCCAACGTCCTGACTTTC. Protein sequence: CSVGTRSGANVLTF.

This clonotype came up once. The V call is TRBV25-1, the J call TRBJ1-1, with D hard to call. Deletions cut 3 bases from V and 7 bases from J, with 9 bases between. Germline assignment: CDR1 MGHDK and CDR2 SYGVNS. CDR3 length: 12 amino acids. CDR3 amino acids: CASSDEMGEAFF. For the CDR3, the DNA is TGTGCCAGCAGTGATGAAATGGGTGAAGCTTTCTTT.